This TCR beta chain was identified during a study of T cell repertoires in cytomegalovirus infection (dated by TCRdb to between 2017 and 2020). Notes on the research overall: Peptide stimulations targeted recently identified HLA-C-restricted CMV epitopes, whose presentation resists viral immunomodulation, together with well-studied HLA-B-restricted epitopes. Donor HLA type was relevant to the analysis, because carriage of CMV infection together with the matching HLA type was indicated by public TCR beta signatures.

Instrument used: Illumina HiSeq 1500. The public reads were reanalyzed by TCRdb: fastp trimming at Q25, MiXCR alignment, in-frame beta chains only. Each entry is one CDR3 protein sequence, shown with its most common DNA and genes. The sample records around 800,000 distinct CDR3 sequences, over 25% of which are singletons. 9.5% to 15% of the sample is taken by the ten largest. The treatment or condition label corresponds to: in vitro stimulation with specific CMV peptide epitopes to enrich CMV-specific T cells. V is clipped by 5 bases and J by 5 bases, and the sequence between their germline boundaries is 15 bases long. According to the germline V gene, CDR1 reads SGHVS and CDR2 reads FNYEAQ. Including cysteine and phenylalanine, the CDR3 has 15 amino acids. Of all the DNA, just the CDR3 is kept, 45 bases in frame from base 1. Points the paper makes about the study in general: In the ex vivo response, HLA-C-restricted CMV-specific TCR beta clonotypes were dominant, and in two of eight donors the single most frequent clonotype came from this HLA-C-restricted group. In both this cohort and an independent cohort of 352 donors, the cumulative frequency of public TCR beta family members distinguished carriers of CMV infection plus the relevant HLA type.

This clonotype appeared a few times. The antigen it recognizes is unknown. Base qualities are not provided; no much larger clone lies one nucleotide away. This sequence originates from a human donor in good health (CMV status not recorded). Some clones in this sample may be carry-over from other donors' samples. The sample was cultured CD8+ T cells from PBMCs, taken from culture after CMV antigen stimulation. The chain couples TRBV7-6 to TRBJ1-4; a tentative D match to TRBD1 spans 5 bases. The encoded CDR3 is CASSVYRRENEKLFF. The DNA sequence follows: TGTGCCAGCAGCGTTTACAGGAGGGAGAATGAAAAACTGTTTTTT.